This T cell receptor beta chain emerged from a study of cytomegalovirus exposure and HLA in healthy donors. Regarding the study as a whole: A later analysis reportedly identified an Asian-associated ancestry cluster as carrying fewer N-insertions than the approximately 640-donor mean.

From germline, CDR1 is GTSNPN and CDR2 SVGIG (reference sequence). J lost 1 base, V lost 0 bases, and 11 bases had no gene match. This CDR3 comprises 18 residues. Of note for this clone: As yet, its antigen is unknown.

Everyone who donated was a healthy bone marrow donor. Though probably carrying unrecorded immune exposures, donors were nominally healthy at sampling. Researchers ran the PCR with 60 Vbeta and 13 Jbeta primers. Data came from immunoSEQ multiplex PCR; TCRdb stores just in-frame clones and leaves some out. The sample lists over 150,000 clones, about three quarters occurring once. Sequencing was done on a sample of PBMCs. This rearrangement joins TRBV30 to TRBJ2-7; 11 nucleotides line up with TRBD2. This sequence was found in a woman in her forties in good health and CMV-seropositive. This CDR3 is CAWSVRTSGFPSSYEQYF. The CDR3 region has the DNA TGTGCCTGGAGTGTTCGGACTAGCGGGTTTCCTAGTTCCTACGAGCAGTACTTC. Full variable domain (remainder filled in from reference TRBV30 and TRBJ2-7): SQTIHQWPATLVQPVGSPLSLECTVEGTSNPNLYWYRQAAGRGLQLLFYSVGIGQISSEVPQNLSASRPQDRQFILSSKKLLLSDSGFYLCAWSVRTSGFPSSYEQYFGPGTRLTVT.